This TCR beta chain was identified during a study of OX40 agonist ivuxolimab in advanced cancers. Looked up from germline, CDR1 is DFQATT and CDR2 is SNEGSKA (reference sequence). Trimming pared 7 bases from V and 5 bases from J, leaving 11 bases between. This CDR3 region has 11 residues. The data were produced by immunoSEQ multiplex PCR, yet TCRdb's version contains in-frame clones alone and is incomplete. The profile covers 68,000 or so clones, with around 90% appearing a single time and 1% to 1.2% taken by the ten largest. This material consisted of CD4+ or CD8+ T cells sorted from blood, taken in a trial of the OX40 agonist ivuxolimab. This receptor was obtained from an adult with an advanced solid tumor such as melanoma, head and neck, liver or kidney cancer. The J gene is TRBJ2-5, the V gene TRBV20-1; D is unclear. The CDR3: CSGARHETQYF. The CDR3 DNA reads TGCAGTGGTGCCAGACATGAGACCCAGTACTTC.